The 3 T cell receptor beta chains presented below share a single source sample, sequenced in a study of T cell responses to AZD1222 COVID-19 vaccine. TCRdb's table, derived via immunoSEQ multiplex PCR, lists solely in-frame clones and lacks some. Here the sample spans some 130,000 clones, about four fifths being singletons. Sequencing was performed on peripheral blood, taken on day 0 of AZD1222 vaccination. Every receptor here comes from an adult in good health.

The CDR3 DNA follows: TGTGCCAGCAGGAAGAACACCGGGGAGCTGTTTTTT. Translation: CASRKNTGELFF. This chain uses TRBV11-3 with TRBJ2-2, with D unclear. The germline V and J ends were trimmed by 6 bases and 1 base, with 3 bases remaining between them. The CDR3 sequence is 12 residues long. Germline-derived CDR1 and CDR2 are SGHNT and YENEEA.

This sequence joins TRBV30 and TRBJ1-2, with D possibly being TRBD1 (5 bases). The CDR3 spans 15 residues. Germline V lookup: CDR1 GTSNPN, CDR2 SVGIG (reference sequence). The ends were cut back, 1 base at V and 4 bases at J, with 16 bases in the middle. The CDR3 region is CAWSGQPPAFYGYTF. Written as DNA, the CDR3 is TGTGCCTGGAGTGGACAGCCGCCAGCTTTCTATGGCTACACCTTC.

The table lists this clone with a few counts. V and J are TRBV4-1 and TRBJ1-5; a possible D gene is TRBD1 (6 bases). V gave up 0 bases and J gave up 0 bases, with 12 bases separating them. This CDR3 comprises 17 residues. Germline V gene lookup returns CDR1 MGHRA and CDR2 YSYEKL. The CDR3 reads CASSQEQGQRSNQPQHF. The CDR3 bases are TGCGCCAGCAGCCAAGAACAAGGACAGCGTAGCAATCAGCCCCAGCATTTT.